The 28 T cell receptor beta chains below come from one sample, sequenced in a study of cytomegalovirus exposure and HLA in healthy donors (dated by TCRdb to about 2017). Libraries were prepared through the immunoSEQ multiplex PCR assay. A mixture of 60 forward primers for TCR Vbeta segments and 13 reverse primers for TCR Jbeta segments was used in the multiplex PCR. The immuneACCESS repertoire file appears here via TCRdb, limited to in-frame rearrangements. These files lack a portion of the clones; in checked studies, under half of the deficit traces to unresolved V genes, and the cause of the others is not known. The sample table holds some 190,000 clones, of which around 83% were seen once. Together, the top ten hold 1.5% to 2% of the sample. Sequenced: PBMCs. Every receptor here comes from a man between 35 and 55 years old in good health and CMV-seropositive.

V is TRBV7-8 and J is TRBJ2-5, with 7 nucleotides matching TRBD1. Germline lookup yields CDR1 SGHVS and CDR2 FQNEAQ. V shed 9 bases, J shed 4 bases, and the junction held 8 bases outside the gene matches. The CDR3 is 13 residues long. The CDR3, as DNA: TGTGCCAGTGGGACGAGGGGGCGAGAGACCCAGTACTTC. Encoded protein: CASGTRGRETQYF.

As regards this clone: The junction departs from germline at one end; a sequencing error may be responsible. The chain is built from TRBV18 and TRBJ2-1, with D possibly matching TRBD1 (8 bases). The germline V gene encodes CDR1 KGHSH and CDR2 LQKENI. The CDR3 totals 20 residues. CDR3 sequence (DNA): TGTGCCAGCTCATCACCGTCGACAGGGGATGGGGCGGGAGCCTACAATGAGCAGTTCTTC. It encodes CASSSPSTGDGAGAYNEQFF.

This clone appeared a single time. The CDR3 DNA reads as TGTGCCAGCAGTAAGGGACAGGGGACCGGAAACACCATATATTTT. Protein: CASSKGQGTGNTIYF. V is TRBV6-1 and J is TRBJ1-3; the match to TRBD1 covers 10 bases. The junction had 5 bases not matched to a gene; V was cut back by 5 bases and J by 4 bases. The CDR3 is 15 residues long. Germline CDR1 is MNHNS and CDR2 is SASEGT.

The CDR3, as DNA: TGTGCCAGCAATGACAGGGCCCCTGAGAATGAGCAGTTCTTC. Protein sequence: CASNDRAPENEQFF. The chain combines TRBV7-8 with TRBJ2-1; TRBD1 aligns across 7 bases. Germline-derived CDR1 and CDR2 are SGHVS and FQNEAQ. CDR3 length equals 14 residues. J gave up 7 bases and V 7 bases, and 10 bases lay outside the gene matches.

CDR3 sequence: CASSASGRNGQETQYF. CDR3 in DNA: TGTGCCAGCAGCGCTAGCGGGAGGAATGGGCAAGAGACCCAGTACTTC. This rearrangement joins TRBV5-5 to TRBJ2-5; 11 positions match TRBD2. Per germline, CDR1 SGHKS and CDR2 YYEKEE (reference sequence). Losses at the gene ends were 4 bases for V and 2 bases for J; bases not matched to a gene: 7. The CDR3 is 16 amino acids.

The chain links TRBV27 to TRBJ2-5; possibly TRBD2 for D (6 bases). The DNA end lines up better with TRBJ2-7; the J call may be wrong. Germline CDR1 is MNHEY and CDR2 is SMNVEV (reference sequence). The CDR3 contains 15 residues. Written as DNA, the CDR3 is TGTGCCAGCAGTTCGGGTCGGGGGAATCGATACGAGCAGTACTTC. It codes for CASSSGRGNRYEQYF.

This clone was found a few times. The CDR3 DNA reads as TGCGCCAGCAGCTTGGCTGCGGGAAATTCACCCCTCCACTTT. Its protein product is CASSLAAGNSPLHF. The chain recombines TRBV5-1 with TRBJ1-6; the D is unclear. With 0 bases removed from V and 7 bases from J, the gap between germline ends came to 8 bases. The CDR3 has 14 residues. Germline values: CDR1 SGHRS, CDR2 YFSETQ.

V is TRBV15 and J is TRBJ1-5; 9 bases are a match to TRBD1. The trim removed 1 base at V and 6 bases at J, leaving 4 bases unmatched. Germline loops: CDR1 LNHNV, CDR2 YYDKDF (reference sequence). The CDR3 length is 15 residues. The CDR3 spells CATSRGDRVGQPQHF. The CDR3 bases are TGTGCCACCAGCAGAGGGGACAGGGTCGGTCAGCCCCAGCATTTT.

This clone was found once. The V and J genes are TRBV9 and TRBJ1-2; maybe TRBD1 (5 bases). The CDR3 contains 13 residues. The ends were cut back, 3 bases at V and 7 bases at J, with 13 bases in the middle. Germline V gene lookup returns CDR1 SGDLS and CDR2 YYNGEE. The CDR3 loop reads CASSEPGGFGYTF. DNA of the CDR3: TGTGCCAGCAGCGAACCCGGGGGGTTTGGCTACACCTTC. The full variable domain, with the rest looked up from reference TRBV9 and TRBJ1-2, is DSGVTQTPKHLITATGQRVTLRCSPRSGDLSVYWYQQSLDQGLQFLIQYYNGEERAKGNILERFSAQQFPDLHSELNLSSLELGDSALYFCASSEPGGFGYTFGSGTRLTVV.

This chain connects TRBV15 to TRBJ2-2; the D gene is possibly TRBD2 (6 bases). The ends were cut back, 1 base at V and 0 bases at J, with 9 bases in the middle. Germline V gene data show CDR1 as LNHNV and CDR2 as YYDKDF (reference sequence). The length of the CDR3 is 16 residues. The CDR3 nucleotides are TGTGCCACCAGCAGAGGGAGGGGATCGAACACCGGGGAGCTGTTTTTT. It is translated as CATSRGRGSNTGELFF.

V is TRBV5-6 and J is TRBJ2-7, with 9 bases matching TRBD1. The CDR3 extends over 15 amino acids. Germline CDR1 is SGHDT and CDR2 is YYEEEE. With V trimmed by 0 bases and J by 2 bases, 3 bases remained unmatched. CDR3 sequence: CASSLAGTGTYEQYF. The CDR3 DNA sequence: TGTGCCAGCAGCTTGGCCGGGACAGGGACCTACGAGCAGTACTTC.

The chain joins TRBV7-2 to TRBJ2-3; TRBD2 aligns across 9 bases. This CDR3 spans 14 amino acids. From germline, CDR1 is SGHTA and CDR2 FQGNSA. Germline trimming cut 0 bases from V and 9 bases from J; bases unmatched to any gene: 4. This CDR3 reads CASSLAREGLTQYF. Here the CDR3 DNA reads TGTGCCAGCAGCTTAGCGCGGGAGGGTCTCACGCAGTATTTT.

The CDR3 nucleotides read TGTGCCAGCAGCCTAGGTACGGGTGTCACAGATACGCAGTATTTT. It specifies CASSLGTGVTDTQYF. The chain carries TRBV11-2 and TRBJ2-3; D unclear. The CDR3 totals 15 residues. Trimming took 5 bases from V and 2 from J, leaving 14 bases between them. Germline CDR1 SGHAT, CDR2 FQNNGV.

This chain joins TRBV18 and TRBJ1-1, with 8 bases lining up with TRBD1. Germline assignment: CDR1 KGHSH and CDR2 LQKENI. The CDR3 has 16 residues. Germline trimming cut 2 bases from V and 0 bases from J; bases unmatched to any gene: 5. The CDR3 DNA sequence: TGTGCCAGCTCACCAAGGCAGGGGGCGATGAACACTGAAGCTTTCTTT. It codes for CASSPRQGAMNTEAFF.

This clone was observed once. V is TRBV28 and J is TRBJ1-4; no firm D call. The germline gives CDR1 MDHEN, CDR2 SYDVKM. V was pared by 8 bases and J by 8 bases, with 21 bases between. The CDR3 runs to 15 residues. The CDR3 nucleotides are TGTGCCAGCTGCCCCCCGGGGTCCAGGTACGAAAAACTGTTTTTT. Translating it yields CASCPPGSRYEKLFF.

The rearrangement uses TRBV19 and TRBJ2-7; 13 positions agree with TRBD2. The V and J ends lost 4 bases and 5 bases, in that order; junction bases with no gene match: 11. CDR3 length equals 17 residues. Germline CDR1 reads LNHDA; CDR2 reads SQIVND (reference sequence). Here the CDR3 reads CASSRGLAGDVTHEQYF. In DNA form, the CDR3 reads TGTGCCAGTAGTAGAGGACTAGCGGGAGATGTTACCCACGAGCAGTACTTC.

The chain uses TRBV15 and TRBJ1-1, with D tentatively TRBD1 (5 bases). The length of the CDR3 is 16 residues. V lost 0 bases to trimming and J lost 1 base, with 12 bases between them. Germline V gene lookup returns CDR1 LNHNV and CDR2 YYDKDF (reference sequence). CDR3 coding DNA: TGTGCCACCAGCAGAGAATTAAGACAGCCGAACACTGAAGCTTTCTTT. This sequence encodes CATSRELRQPNTEAFF. Supplemented by reference TRBV15 and TRBJ1-1, the full variable domain reads DAMVIQNPRYQVTQFGKPVTLSCSQTLNHNVMYWYQQKSSQAPKLLFHYYDKDFNNEADTPDNFQSRRPNTSFCFLDIRSPGLGDTAMYLCATSRELRQPNTEAFFGQGTRLTVV.

This clone was observed a few times. The chain links TRBV5-6 to TRBJ2-7; 7 bases map to TRBD2. CDR1 and CDR2 (germline): SGHDT, YYEEEE. This CDR3 has 12 residues. The J segment lost 3 bases and the V segment lost 5 bases, leaving 2 bases of the junction unmatched. The CDR3 region is CASSTSDYEQYF. The CDR3 DNA reads TGTGCCAGCAGTACTAGCGACTACGAGCAGTACTTC.

This chain uses TRBV7-3 with TRBJ2-1, with D possibly TRBD2 on 6 matching bases. Deletions cut 1 base from V and 10 bases from J, with 14 bases between. Germline V gene lookup returns CDR1 SGHTA and CDR2 FQGTGA. This CDR3 spans 14 amino acids. DNA of the CDR3: TGTGCCAGCAGCTTAAAAGGTGGGGGGACCGAGCAGTTCTTC. This codes for CASSLKGGGTEQFF.

This clone was detected once. The J gene is TRBJ2-4, the V gene TRBV7-9, with D possibly TRBD2 on 6 matching bases. The V and J ends lost 1 base and 1 base respectively, with 11 bases between them. CDR3 length equals 16 residues. Germline-derived CDR1 and CDR2 are SEHNR and FQNEAQ (reference sequence). CDR3 sequence reads: CASSLGGVGAKNIQYF. In DNA, the CDR3 is TGTGCCAGCAGCTTAGGCGGGGTCGGGGCCAAAAACATTCAGTACTTC. The whole variable domain, filled in from reference TRBV7-9 and TRBJ2-4, reads DTGVSQNPRHKITKRGQNVTFRCDPISEHNRLYWYRQTLGQGPEFLTYFQNEAQLEKSRLLSDRFSAERPKGSFSTLEIQRTEQGDSAMYLCASSLGGVGAKNIQYFGAGTRLSVL.

The chain links TRBV6-4 to TRBJ2-1; 8 nucleotides line up with TRBD1. The CDR3 length is 14 residues. Germline V gene sequence: CDR1 MRHNA, CDR2 SNTAGT. J was trimmed by 6 bases and V by 4 bases; bases with no gene match: 5. The CDR3: CASSADRVTNEQFF. The CDR3, as DNA: TGTGCCAGCAGTGCGGACAGGGTGACCAATGAGCAGTTCTTC.

The rearrangement uses TRBV5-1 and TRBJ1-5, with 9 bases identical to TRBD1. CDR1 is SGHRS, CDR2 YFSETQ, per germline. V lost 4 bases and J lost 5; bases outside the gene matches: 10. The CDR3 runs to 16 residues. Written as DNA, the CDR3 is TGCGCCAGCAGCCCGGACGGGACAGGGAATTATCAGCCCCAGCATTTT. Its translation: CASSPDGTGNYQPQHF.

This rearrangement joins TRBV10-1 to TRBJ2-7; maybe TRBD1 (5 bases). The CDR3 consists of 14 residues. Germline CDR1 is WNHNN and CDR2 is SYGVQD (reference sequence). V lost 2 bases and J lost 3, with 11 bases in between. CDR3 protein: CASSETGRLYEQYF. CDR3 coding DNA: TGCGCCAGCAGTGAGACAGGTAGACTCTACGAGCAGTACTTC.

The genes are TRBV7-2 and TRBJ2-7; D call uncertain. The germline CDR1 and CDR2 sequences are SGHTA and FQGNSA. Between the trimmed V and J ends, which lost 6 bases and 1 base, there was a span of 13 bases. The CDR3 is 14 amino acids. CDR3 in DNA: TGTGCCAGCAGTTTACCCTTCGCGTCCTACGAGCAGTACTTC. Amino acids: CASSLPFASYEQYF. Filled out from reference TRBV7-2 and TRBJ2-7, the complete variable domain reads GAGVSQSPSNKVTEKGKDVELRCDPISGHTALYWYRQSLGQGLEFLIYFQGNSAPDKSGLPSDRFSAERTGGSVSTLTIQRTQQEDSAVYLCASSLPFASYEQYFGPGTRLTVT.

This rearrangement joins TRBV28 to TRBJ1-5; D is undetermined. Trimming stripped 8 bases from V and 6 bases from J, with 14 bases between. The CDR3 sequence is 13 residues long. In germline, CDR1 is MDHEN, CDR2 SYDVKM. The CDR3 region has the DNA TGTGCCAGCGGGAGATCGGGAGGTCAGCCCCAGCATTTT. Its protein product is CASGRSGGQPQHF.

The rearrangement uses TRBV9 and TRBJ2-1; 9 bases map to TRBD2. CDR3 size: 17 residues. Per germline, CDR1 SGDLS and CDR2 YYNGEE. After removal of 0 bases from V and 4 bases from J, the junction contained 8 bases not matched to a gene. CDR3: CASSVDSLAGRYNEQFF. The CDR3 DNA reads TGTGCCAGCAGCGTAGACAGTCTAGCGGGAAGGTACAATGAGCAGTTCTTC.

The table lists this clone with a count of one. V usage is TRBV27 and J usage is TRBJ1-5; 8 bases agree with TRBD1. Germline-derived CDR1 and CDR2 are MNHEY and SMNVEV (reference sequence). Germline trimming cut 6 bases from V and 4 bases from J; bases unmatched to any gene: 11. The CDR3 is 16 residues long. The CDR3 region has the DNA TGTGCCAGCAGAGTCGGACAGGGAGTAGAAAATCAGCCCCAGCATTTT. This translates into CASRVGQGVENQPQHF.

V and J are TRBV27 and TRBJ1-5; D not certain. The CDR3 runs 15 residues. Germline assignment: CDR1 MNHEY and CDR2 SMNVEV (reference sequence). V lost 8 bases and J 3 bases, leaving 17 bases between the germline ends. CDR3 bases: TGTGCCAGCCCAACGAAAACCGGGGACAATCAGCCCCAGCATTTT. Protein sequence: CASPTKTGDNQPQHF.